These 9 T cell receptor beta chains were all obtained from the same sample, sequenced in a study of tumor and adjacent non-tumor tissue in lung cancer. The library came from three nested PCR rounds adapted from ARM-PCR protocols. From the multiplex PCR reads, TCRdb called clonotypes with MiXCR, one entry per CDR3 protein. The table has around 39,000 distinct CDR3 sequences, about three fifths seen once. This sample's RNA came from whole unsorted tissue. This non-tumor lung sample came from over 3 cm beyond the tumor edge. The sample was distant non-tumor lung tissue. Receptors were obtained from a middle-aged man with non-small cell lung cancer.

V usage is TRBV20-1 and J usage is TRBJ1-1; possible D gene TRBD1, 5 bases. The germline V gene encodes CDR1 DFQATT and CDR2 SNEGSKA (reference sequence). V was pared by 1 base and J by 0 bases, with 12 bases between. The CDR3 contains 15 residues. This CDR3 reads CSARARTSMNTEAFF. For the CDR3, the DNA is TGCAGTGCTAGAGCACGGACAAGCATGAACACTGAAGCTTTCTTT.

In the case of this clonotype: A much larger clone sits a single nucleotide away, making a read error possible. The V and J genes are TRBV7-8 and TRBJ2-3, with 11 positions matching TRBD2. Losses at the gene ends were 4 bases for V and 4 bases for J; bases not matched to a gene: 7. CDR3 length equals 16 residues. Germline CDR1 is SGHVS and CDR2 is FQNEAQ. As DNA, the CDR3 is TGTGCCAGCAGCTCGGGACTAGCGGAGGGCCCAGATACGCAGTATTTT. It yields the protein CASSSGLAEGPDTQYF. Variable domain in full (rest from reference TRBV7-8 and TRBJ2-3): GAGVSQSPRYKVAKRGQDVALRCDPISGHVSLFWYQQALGQGPEFLTYFQNEAQLDKSGLPSDRFFAERPEGSVSTLKIQRTQQEDSAVYLCASSSGLAEGPDTQYFGPGTRLTVL.

This clonotype was recorded at least ten times. The chain is built from TRBV6-5 and TRBJ2-7; 10 nucleotides line up with TRBD2. J lost 4 bases, V lost 7 bases, and 7 bases had no gene match. CDR3 length: 14 residues. Germline CDR1 and CDR2: MNHEY and SVGAGI. CDR3 amino acids: CASTRTSGSYEQYF. The CDR3 nucleotides are TGTGCCAGCACCCGGACTAGCGGCAGTTACGAGCAGTACTTC.

The rearrangement joins TRBV28 to TRBJ2-1, with 9 bases fitting TRBD2. Trimming cost V 3 bases and J 10 bases; bases outside gene matches: 10. Germline V gene sequence: CDR1 MDHEN, CDR2 SYDVKM. CDR3 size: 15 residues. CDR3 sequence reads: CASSLLERREGEQFF. In nucleotides, the CDR3 is TGTGCCAGCAGTTTGCTGGAGCGGCGGGAGGGCGAGCAGTTCTTC.

This clonotype was recorded at least ten times. This may stem from a read error, because a much larger clone lies one nucleotide away. The J gene is TRBJ1-2, the V gene TRBV11-2; a possible D gene is TRBD1 (5 bases). Germline V gives CDR1 SGHAT, CDR2 FQNNGV. Trimming pared 5 bases from V and 3 bases from J, leaving 10 bases between. This CDR3 spans 13 amino acids. CDR3 nucleotide sequence: TGTGCCAGCAGCCCAGGGATTTACTATGGCTACACCTTC. This codes for CASSPGIYYGYTF.

In this sample, this clonotype turned up many times. CDR3 sequence reads: CASKQGLAGEQFF. The DNA for the CDR3 is TGCGCCAGCAAACAGGGACTAGCGGGTGAGCAGTTCTTC. This chain connects TRBV10-1 to TRBJ2-1; 12 nucleotides agree with TRBD2. The CDR3 has 13 residues. Germline-derived CDR1 and CDR2 are WNHNN and SYGVQD (reference sequence). V shed 7 bases, J shed 9 bases, and the junction held 4 bases outside the gene matches.

The rearrangement joins TRBV11-1 to TRBJ2-5, with TRBD1 identical over 10 bases. The CDR3 extends over 15 amino acids. The V gene end was trimmed by 6 bases and the J gene end by 2 bases; junction bases not matched to a gene: 6. Germline V gives CDR1 SGHAT, CDR2 FQDESV (reference sequence). The CDR3 DNA sequence: TGTGCCAGCAGACCTGGACAGGGGGGACAAGAGACCCAGTACTTC. Protein: CASRPGQGGQETQYF. Full variable domain (remainder filled in from reference TRBV11-1 and TRBJ2-5): EAEVAQSPRYKITEKSQAVAFWCDPISGHATLYWYRQILGQGPELLVQFQDESVVDDSQLPKDRFSAERLKGVDSTLKIQPAELGDSAMYLCASRPGQGGQETQYFGPGTRLLVL.

This clonotype was counted at least ten times. This chain joins TRBV20-1 and TRBJ1-6; 9 bases map to TRBD1. This CDR3 spans 13 amino acids. CDR1 is DFQATT, CDR2 SNEGSKA, per germline (reference sequence). With 7 bases clipped from V and 10 bases from J, the junction kept 8 bases outside the gene matches. The CDR3 DNA reads TGCAGTGGGGCACAGGGGGCAGGGTCACCCCTCCACTTT. It specifies CSGAQGAGSPLHF.

With regard to this clonotype: At one end, the junction sequence differs from germline, possibly due to a read error. V is TRBV12-3 or TRBV12-4 and J is TRBJ2-5, with TRBD2 as a possible D gene (5 bases). This CDR3 contains 12 residues. The CDR3 region is CVSSFGGETQYF. The CDR3 coding sequence is TGTGTCAGCAGTTTTGGTGGGGAGACCCAGTACTTT.